This paragraph reports one T cell receptor beta chain. These data originate in a study of blood T cell repertoires in COVID-19. Study details: Acute and convalescent COVID-19 samples came from the United States, Italy and Spain. The analysed material was cDNA or gDNA that came from T cells, B-cell-depleted T cells, or PBMCs.

Authors' data handling: From reference gene primer amplification, estimates of nucleated cell counts were derived. Method: immunoSEQ multiplex PCR; TCRdb's copy keeps in-frame clones and lacks some. For V, J and clone size, that table is used; D and trimming come from the DNA. The table lists about 440,000 clones, around 89% of them singletons. The germline V gene has CDR1 SGHRS and CDR2 YFSETQ. J gave up 4 bases and V 6 bases, and 8 bases lay outside the gene matches. This CDR3 has 15 amino acids. This clonotype was obtained from a young woman with acute or convalescent COVID-19. The rearrangement uses TRBV5-1 and TRBJ1-1, with 11 bases matching TRBD1. The sample taken for sequencing was peripheral blood. The CDR3 DNA is TGCGCCAGCACCTATACCGGGACAGGGGGCACTGAAGCTTTCTTT. This sequence encodes CASTYTGTGGTEAFF.